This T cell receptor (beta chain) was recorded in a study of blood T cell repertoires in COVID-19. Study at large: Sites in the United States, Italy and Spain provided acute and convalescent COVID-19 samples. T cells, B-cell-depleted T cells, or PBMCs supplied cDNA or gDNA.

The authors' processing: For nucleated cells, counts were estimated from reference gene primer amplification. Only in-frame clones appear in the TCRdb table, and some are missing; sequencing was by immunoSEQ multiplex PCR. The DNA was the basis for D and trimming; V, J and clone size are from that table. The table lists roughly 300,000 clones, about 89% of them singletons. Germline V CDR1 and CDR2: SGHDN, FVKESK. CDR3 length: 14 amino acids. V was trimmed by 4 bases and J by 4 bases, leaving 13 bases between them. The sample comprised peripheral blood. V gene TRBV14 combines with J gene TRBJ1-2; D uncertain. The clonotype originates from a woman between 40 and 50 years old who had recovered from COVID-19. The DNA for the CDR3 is TGTGCCAGCAGCCGAGGCGGGTTTCCCTATGGCTACACCTTC. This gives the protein CASSRGGFPYGYTF.